One sample yielded the 8 T cell receptor beta chains listed below, sequenced in a study of blood T cell repertoires in COVID-19. Profiled with immunoSEQ multiplex PCR; TCRdb holds only in-frame clones, not every one. The table lists hundreds of thousands of clones, almost 85% of them singletons. The sample taken for sequencing was peripheral blood. These receptors were collected from a woman of 80 years or more with acute or convalescent COVID-19.

V gene TRBV3-1 (or the pseudogene TRBV3-2) combines with J gene TRBJ1-4, with 9 nucleotides matching TRBD1. CDR3 length equals 16 residues. The J segment lost 6 bases and the V segment lost 2 bases, leaving 7 bases of the junction unmatched. Germline loops: CDR1 LGHDT, CDR2 YNNKEL (reference sequence). The CDR3 is CASSQSWGTGYEKLFF. The CDR3 coding sequence is TGTGCCAGCAGCCAAAGTTGGGGGACAGGGTATGAAAAACTGTTTTTT.

The chain joins TRBV19 to TRBJ2-5; unclear D gene. Looked up from germline, CDR1 is LNHDA and CDR2 is SQIVND (reference sequence). CDR3 length equals 14 residues. V was pared by 1 base and J by 1 base, with 7 bases between. The CDR3 loop reads CASSIGPGQETQYF. CDR3 coding DNA: TGTGCCAGTAGTATAGGTCCAGGCCAAGAGACCCAGTACTTC.

The genes are TRBV19 and TRBJ1-5; 8 bases fit TRBD1. Germline lookup yields CDR1 LNHDA and CDR2 SQIVND (reference sequence). This CDR3 comprises 16 residues. J gave up 2 bases and V 1 base, and 4 bases lay outside the gene matches. CDR3 in amino acids: CASSIVGTGGNQPQHF. The CDR3 DNA follows: TGTGCCAGTAGTATAGTCGGGACAGGCGGCAATCAGCCCCAGCATTTT.

V is TRBV5-4 and J is TRBJ2-1; 9 positions match TRBD2. Germline CDR1 reads SGHNT; CDR2 reads YYREEE (reference sequence). The CDR3 consists of 18 residues. V lost 1 base and J lost 6; bases outside the gene matches: 14. CDR3 residues: CASSLLVSGLAGVNEQFF. The CDR3 DNA reads TGTGCCAGCAGCTTGTTAGTTTCAGGTTTAGCGGGGGTCAATGAGCAGTTCTTC. The full variable domain, with the rest looked up from reference TRBV5-4 and TRBJ2-1, is ETGVTQSPTHLIKTRGQQVTLRCSSQSGHNTVSWYQQALGQGPQFIFQYYREEENGRGNFPPRFSGLQFPNYSSELNVNALELDDSALYLCASSLLVSGLAGVNEQFFGPGTRLTVL.

The V call is TRBV5-1, the J call TRBJ2-3, with 7 nucleotides matching TRBD2. Per germline, CDR1 SGHRS and CDR2 YFSETQ. Unmatched junction bases numbered 8, after V lost 2 bases and J lost 5 bases. The CDR3 spans 15 residues. In DNA form, the CDR3 reads TGCGCCAGCAGCTTTACCGGACTAGTTGGAGATACGCAGTATTTT. Translating it yields CASSFTGLVGDTQYF.

This chain joins TRBV7-9 and TRBJ2-3, with a weak D call TRBD2 (6 bases). Trimming cost V 5 bases and J 5 bases, with 14 bases left between them. CDR3 length equals 14 residues. Germline CDR1 SEHNR, CDR2 FQNEAQ (reference sequence). Here the CDR3 reads CASSPWGVQDTQYF. CDR3 sequence (DNA): TGTGCCAGCAGCCCCTGGGGGGTCCAAGATACGCAGTATTTT.

The CDR3 loop reads CASSLNRGEAFF. The CDR3 nucleotides read TGTGCCAGCAGTTTAAACAGGGGTGAAGCTTTCTTT. The chain employs TRBV6-5 and TRBJ1-1; 7 bases agree with TRBD1. V shed 4 bases and J 7 bases; nucleotides not matched to a gene: 3. Germline V gives CDR1 MNHEY, CDR2 SVGAGI. The CDR3 contains 12 residues.

The rearrangement joins TRBV5-1 to TRBJ2-2; 8 bases match TRBD2. V gave up 0 bases and J gave up 1 base; unmatched junction bases: 5. Per the germline V gene, CDR1 is SGHRS and CDR2 is YFSETQ. The CDR3 consists of 17 residues. The CDR3 region is CASSLARGGQNTGELFF. CDR3 bases: TGCGCCAGCAGCTTGGCCCGCGGGGGGCAGAACACCGGGGAGCTGTTTTTT.